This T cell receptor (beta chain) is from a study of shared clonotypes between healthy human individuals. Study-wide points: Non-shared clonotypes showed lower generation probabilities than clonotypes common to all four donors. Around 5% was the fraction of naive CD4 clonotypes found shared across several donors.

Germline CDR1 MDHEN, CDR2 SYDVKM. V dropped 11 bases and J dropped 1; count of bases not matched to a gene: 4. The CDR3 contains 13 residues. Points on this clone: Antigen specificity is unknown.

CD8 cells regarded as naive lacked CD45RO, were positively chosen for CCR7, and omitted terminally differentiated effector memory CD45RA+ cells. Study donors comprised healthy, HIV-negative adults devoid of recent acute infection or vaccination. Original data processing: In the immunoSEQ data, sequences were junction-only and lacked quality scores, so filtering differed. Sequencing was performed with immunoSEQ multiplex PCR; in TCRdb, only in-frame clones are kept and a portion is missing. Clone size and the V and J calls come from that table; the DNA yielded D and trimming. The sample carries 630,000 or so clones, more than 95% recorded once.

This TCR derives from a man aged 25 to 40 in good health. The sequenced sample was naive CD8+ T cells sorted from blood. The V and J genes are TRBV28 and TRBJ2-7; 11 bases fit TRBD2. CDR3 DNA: TGTGCCTGCGGACTAGCGGGTTCCTACGAGCAGTACTTC. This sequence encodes CACGLAGSYEQYF.